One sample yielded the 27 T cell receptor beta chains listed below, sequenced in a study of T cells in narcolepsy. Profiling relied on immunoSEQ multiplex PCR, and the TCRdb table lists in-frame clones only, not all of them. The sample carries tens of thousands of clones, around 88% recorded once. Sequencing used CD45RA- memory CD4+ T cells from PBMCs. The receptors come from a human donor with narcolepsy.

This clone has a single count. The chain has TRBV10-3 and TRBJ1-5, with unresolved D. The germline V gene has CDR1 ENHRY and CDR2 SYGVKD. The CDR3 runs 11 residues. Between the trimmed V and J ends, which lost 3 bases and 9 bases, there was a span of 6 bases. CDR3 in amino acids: CAISDGGPQHF. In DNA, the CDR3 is TGTGCCATCAGTGATGGTGGGCCCCAGCATTTT.

For the CDR3, the DNA is TGTGCCAGCAGCAGAGGGACAGGGTGGGGCTACACCTTC. It yields the protein CASSRGTGWGYTF. The genes are TRBV7-8 and TRBJ1-2, with 9 bases matching TRBD1. Germline CDR1 reads SGHVS; CDR2 reads FQNEAQ. The V and J ends lost 5 bases and 8 bases, in that order; junction bases with no gene match: 6. This CDR3 has 13 amino acids. Filled out from reference TRBV7-8 and TRBJ1-2, the complete variable domain reads GAGVSQSPRYKVAKRGQDVALRCDPISGHVSLFWYQQALGQGPEFLTYFQNEAQLDKSGLPSDRFFAERPEGSVSTLKIQRTQQEDSAVYLCASSRGTGWGYTFGSGTRLTVV.

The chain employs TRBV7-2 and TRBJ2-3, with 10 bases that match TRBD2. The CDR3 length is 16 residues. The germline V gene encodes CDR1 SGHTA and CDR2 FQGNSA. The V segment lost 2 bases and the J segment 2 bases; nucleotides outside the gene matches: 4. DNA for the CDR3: TGTGCCAGCAGCTTAACCGGGACTAGCGACACAGATACGCAGTATTTT. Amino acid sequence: CASSLTGTSDTDTQYF.

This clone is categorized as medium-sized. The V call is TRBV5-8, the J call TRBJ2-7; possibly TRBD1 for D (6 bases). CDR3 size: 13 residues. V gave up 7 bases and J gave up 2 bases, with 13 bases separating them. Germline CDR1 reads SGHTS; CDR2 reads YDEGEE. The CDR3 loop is CASGMGHTYEQYF. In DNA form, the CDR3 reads TGTGCCAGCGGGATGGGACACACCTACGAGCAGTACTTC.

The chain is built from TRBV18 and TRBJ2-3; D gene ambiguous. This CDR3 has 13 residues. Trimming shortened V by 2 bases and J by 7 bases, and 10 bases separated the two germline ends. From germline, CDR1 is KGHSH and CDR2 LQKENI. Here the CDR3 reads CASSPKDAYTQYF. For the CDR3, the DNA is TGTGCCAGCTCACCAAAGGATGCTTATACGCAGTATTTT.

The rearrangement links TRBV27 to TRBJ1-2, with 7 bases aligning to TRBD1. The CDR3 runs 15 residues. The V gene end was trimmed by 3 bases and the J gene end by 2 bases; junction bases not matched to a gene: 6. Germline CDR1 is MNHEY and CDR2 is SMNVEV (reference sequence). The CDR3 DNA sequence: TGTGCCAGCAGTTTCGCAGGGGGTACGAACTATGGCTACACCTTC. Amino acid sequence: CASSFAGGTNYGYTF.

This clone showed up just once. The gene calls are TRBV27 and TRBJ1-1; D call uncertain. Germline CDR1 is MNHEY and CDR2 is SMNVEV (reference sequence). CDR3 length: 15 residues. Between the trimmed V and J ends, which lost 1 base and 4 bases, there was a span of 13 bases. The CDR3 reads CASSLLAFDGTEAFF. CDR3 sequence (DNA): TGTGCCAGCAGTTTATTAGCCTTCGACGGCACTGAAGCTTTCTTT.

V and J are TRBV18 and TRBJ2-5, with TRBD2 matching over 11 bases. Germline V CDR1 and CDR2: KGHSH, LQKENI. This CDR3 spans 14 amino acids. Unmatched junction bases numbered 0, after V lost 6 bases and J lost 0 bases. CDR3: CASSSGRDQETQYF. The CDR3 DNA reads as TGTGCCAGCTCTAGCGGGAGGGACCAAGAGACCCAGTACTTC.

CDR3: CASSSDPSSYNEQFF. The CDR3 coding sequence is TGCGCCAGCAGCTCGGATCCTAGCTCCTACAATGAGCAGTTCTTC. The gene calls are TRBV5-1 and TRBJ2-1; D remains ambiguous. V shed 3 bases and J shed 0 bases, with 10 bases lying between them. CDR3 length equals 15 residues. Germline V gene sequence: CDR1 SGHRS, CDR2 YFSETQ.

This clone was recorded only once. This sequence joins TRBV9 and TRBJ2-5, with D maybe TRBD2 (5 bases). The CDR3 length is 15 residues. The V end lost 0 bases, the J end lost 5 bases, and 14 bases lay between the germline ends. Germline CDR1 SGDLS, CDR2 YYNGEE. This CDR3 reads CASSVAAGLRETQYF. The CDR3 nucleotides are TGTGCCAGCAGCGTAGCGGCGGGCCTCCGGGAGACCCAGTACTTC.

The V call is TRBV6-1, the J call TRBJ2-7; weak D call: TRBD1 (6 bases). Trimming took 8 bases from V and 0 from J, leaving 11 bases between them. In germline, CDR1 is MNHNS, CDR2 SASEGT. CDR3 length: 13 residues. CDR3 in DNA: TGTGCCAGCGTCAAGGGGGACTCCTACGAGCAGTACTTC. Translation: CASVKGDSYEQYF.

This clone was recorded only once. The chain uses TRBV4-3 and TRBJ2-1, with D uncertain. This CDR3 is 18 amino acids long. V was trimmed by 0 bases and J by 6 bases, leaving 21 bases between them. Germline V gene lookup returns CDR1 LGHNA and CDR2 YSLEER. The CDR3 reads CASSQESAGWGGGNEQFF. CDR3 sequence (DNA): TGCGCCAGCAGCCAAGAGTCCGCCGGGTGGGGTGGTGGCAATGAGCAGTTCTTC.

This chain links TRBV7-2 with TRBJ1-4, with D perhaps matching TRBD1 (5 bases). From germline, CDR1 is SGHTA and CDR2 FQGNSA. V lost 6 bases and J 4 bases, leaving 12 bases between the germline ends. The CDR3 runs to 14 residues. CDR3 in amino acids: CASSSGQVNEKLFF. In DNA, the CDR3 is TGTGCCAGCAGTTCTGGACAAGTTAATGAAAAACTGTTTTTT.

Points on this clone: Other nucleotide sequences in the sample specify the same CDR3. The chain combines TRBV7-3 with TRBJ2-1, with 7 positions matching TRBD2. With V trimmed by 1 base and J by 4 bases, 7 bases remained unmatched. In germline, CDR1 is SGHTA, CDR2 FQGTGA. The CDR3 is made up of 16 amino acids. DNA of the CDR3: TGTGCCAGCAGCTTAATTTCTAGCGGTTTATACAATGAGCAGTTCTTC. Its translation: CASSLISSGLYNEQFF.

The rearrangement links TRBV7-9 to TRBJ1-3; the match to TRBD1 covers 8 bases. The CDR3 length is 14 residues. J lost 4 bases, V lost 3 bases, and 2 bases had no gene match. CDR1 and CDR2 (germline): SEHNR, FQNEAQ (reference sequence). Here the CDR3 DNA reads TGTGCCAGCAGCTTGCGACAGGGGGGAAACACCATATATTTT. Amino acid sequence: CASSLRQGGNTIYF. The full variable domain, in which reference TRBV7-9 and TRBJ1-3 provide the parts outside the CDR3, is DTGVSQNPRHKITKRGQNVTFRCDPISEHNRLYWYRQTLGQGPEFLTYFQNEAQLEKSRLLSDRFSAERPKGSFSTLEIQRTEQGDSAMYLCASSLRQGGNTIYFGEGSWLTVV.

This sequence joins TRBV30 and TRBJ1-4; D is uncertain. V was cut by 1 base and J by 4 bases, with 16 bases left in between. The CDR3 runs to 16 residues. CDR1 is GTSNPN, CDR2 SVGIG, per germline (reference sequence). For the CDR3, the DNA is TGTGCCTGGAGTGGACCGAATGACATCCGTAATGAAAAACTGTTTTTT. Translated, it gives CAWSGPNDIRNEKLFF.

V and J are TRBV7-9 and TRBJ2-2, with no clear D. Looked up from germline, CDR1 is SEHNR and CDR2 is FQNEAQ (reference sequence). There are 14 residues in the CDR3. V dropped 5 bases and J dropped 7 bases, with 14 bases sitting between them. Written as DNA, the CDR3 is TGTGCCAGCAGCGCCGTGGAGCAAAACGGGGAGCTGTTTTTT. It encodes CASSAVEQNGELFF.

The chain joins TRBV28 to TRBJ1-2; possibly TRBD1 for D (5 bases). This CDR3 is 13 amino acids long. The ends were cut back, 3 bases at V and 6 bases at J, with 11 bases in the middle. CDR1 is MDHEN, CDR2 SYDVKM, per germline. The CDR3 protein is CASSFSGFDGYTF. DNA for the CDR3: TGTGCCAGCAGTTTCTCAGGGTTCGATGGCTACACCTTC.

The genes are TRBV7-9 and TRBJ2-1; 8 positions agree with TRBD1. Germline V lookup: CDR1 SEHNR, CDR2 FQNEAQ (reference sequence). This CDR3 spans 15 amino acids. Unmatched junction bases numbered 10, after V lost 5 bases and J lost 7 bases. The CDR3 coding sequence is TGTGCCAGCAGCCCCCGACAGGGACAGGTGAATGAGCAGTTCTTC. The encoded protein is CASSPRQGQVNEQFF.

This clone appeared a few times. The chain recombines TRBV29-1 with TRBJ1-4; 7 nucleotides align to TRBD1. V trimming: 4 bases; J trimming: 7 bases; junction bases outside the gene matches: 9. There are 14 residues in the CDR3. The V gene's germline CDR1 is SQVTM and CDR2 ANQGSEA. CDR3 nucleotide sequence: TGCAGCGTTGTGAGGGGGCTAGGGAGTGAAAAACTGTTTTTT. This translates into CSVVRGLGSEKLFF.

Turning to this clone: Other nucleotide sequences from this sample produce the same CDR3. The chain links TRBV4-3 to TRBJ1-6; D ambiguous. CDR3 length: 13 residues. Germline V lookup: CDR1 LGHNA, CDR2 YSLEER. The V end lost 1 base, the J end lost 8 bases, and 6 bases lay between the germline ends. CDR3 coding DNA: TGCGCCAGCAGCCAAGTTGAGGATTCACCCCTCCACTTT. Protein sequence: CASSQVEDSPLHF.

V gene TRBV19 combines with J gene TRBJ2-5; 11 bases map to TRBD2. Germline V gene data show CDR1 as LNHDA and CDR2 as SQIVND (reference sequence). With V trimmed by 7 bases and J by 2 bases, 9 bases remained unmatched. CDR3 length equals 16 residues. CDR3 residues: CASNPGLAAPQETQYF. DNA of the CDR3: TGTGCCAGTAACCCGGGACTAGCGGCGCCACAAGAGACCCAGTACTTC.

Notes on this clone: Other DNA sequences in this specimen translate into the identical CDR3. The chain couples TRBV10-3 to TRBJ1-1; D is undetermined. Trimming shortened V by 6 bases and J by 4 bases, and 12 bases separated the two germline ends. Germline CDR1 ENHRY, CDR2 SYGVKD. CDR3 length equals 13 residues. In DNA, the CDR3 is TGTGCCATCAGGTTGGGAGGGCTCACTGAAGCTTTCTTT. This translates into CAIRLGGLTEAFF.

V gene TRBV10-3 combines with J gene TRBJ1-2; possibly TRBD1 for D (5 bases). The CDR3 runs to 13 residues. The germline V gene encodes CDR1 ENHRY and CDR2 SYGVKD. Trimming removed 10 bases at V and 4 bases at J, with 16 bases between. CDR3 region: CATREGPSYGYTF. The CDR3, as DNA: TGTGCCACCCGAGAGGGACCCAGCTATGGCTACACCTTC.

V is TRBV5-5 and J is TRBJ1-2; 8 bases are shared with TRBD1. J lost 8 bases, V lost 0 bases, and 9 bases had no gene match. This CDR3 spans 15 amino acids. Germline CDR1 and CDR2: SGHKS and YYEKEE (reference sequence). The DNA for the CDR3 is TGTGCCAGCAGCTTGGAGGCCAGGGGGCTGGGGGGCTACACCTTC. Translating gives CASSLEARGLGGYTF.

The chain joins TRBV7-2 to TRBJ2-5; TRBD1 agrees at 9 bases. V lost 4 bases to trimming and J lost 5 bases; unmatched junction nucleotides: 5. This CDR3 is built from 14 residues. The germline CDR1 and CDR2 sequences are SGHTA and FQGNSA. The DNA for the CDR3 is TGTGCCAGCAGCTGGGACAGGGCGAGCGAGACCCAGTACTTC. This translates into CASSWDRASETQYF.

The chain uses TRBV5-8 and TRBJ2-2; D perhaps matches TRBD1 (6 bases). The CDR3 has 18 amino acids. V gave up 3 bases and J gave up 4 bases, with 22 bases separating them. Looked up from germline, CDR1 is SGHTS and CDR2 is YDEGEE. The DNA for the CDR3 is TGTGCCAGCAGCTGGGGGCCCGGGTTCGGTGGTGGCACCGGGGAGCTGTTTTTT. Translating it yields CASSWGPGFGGGTGELFF. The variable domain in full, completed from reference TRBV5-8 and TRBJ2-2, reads EAGVTQSPTHLIKTRGQQATLRCSPISGHTSVYWYQQALGLGLQFLLWYDEGEERNRGNFPPRFSGRQFPNYSSELNVNALELEDSALYLCASSWGPGFGGGTGELFFGEGSRLTVL.